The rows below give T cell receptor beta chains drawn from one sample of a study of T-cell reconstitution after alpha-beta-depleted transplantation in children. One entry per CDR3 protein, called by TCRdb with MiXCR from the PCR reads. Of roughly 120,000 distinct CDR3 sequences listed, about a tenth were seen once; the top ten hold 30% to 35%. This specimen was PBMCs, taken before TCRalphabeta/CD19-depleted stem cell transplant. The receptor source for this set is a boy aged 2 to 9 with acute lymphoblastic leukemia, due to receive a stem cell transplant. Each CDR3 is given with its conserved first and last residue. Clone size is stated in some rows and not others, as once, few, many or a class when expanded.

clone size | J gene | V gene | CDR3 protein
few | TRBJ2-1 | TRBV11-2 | CASSFVSREQFF
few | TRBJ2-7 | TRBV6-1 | CASVRPGYYEQYF
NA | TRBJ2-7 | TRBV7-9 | CASSLDAEDEQYF
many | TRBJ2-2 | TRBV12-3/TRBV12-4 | CASVPRGLSGELFF
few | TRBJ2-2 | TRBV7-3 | CASSSGTNTGELFF
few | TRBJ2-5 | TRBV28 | CASIPQGLAPGTQYF
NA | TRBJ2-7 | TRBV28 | CASRLSQGAYEQYF
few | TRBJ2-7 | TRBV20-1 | CSAAALGEGSYEQYF
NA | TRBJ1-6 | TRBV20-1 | CSARDREYSPLHF
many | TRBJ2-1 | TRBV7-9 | CASSLPPQGATREQFF
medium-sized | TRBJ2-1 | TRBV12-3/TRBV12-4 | CASSFGSWLAGVREQFF
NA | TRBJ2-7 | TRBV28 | CASSLMAGGGGAVMDEQYF
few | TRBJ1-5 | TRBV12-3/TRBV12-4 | CASSFGTAGQPQHF
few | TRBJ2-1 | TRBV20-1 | CSARPLQGTYNEQFF
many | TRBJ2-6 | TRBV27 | CASSPTGSYSGANVLTF
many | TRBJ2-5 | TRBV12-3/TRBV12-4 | CASSLSPTSGDPRETQYF
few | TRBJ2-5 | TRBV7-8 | CASRMTRQETQYF
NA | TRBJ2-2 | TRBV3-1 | CASSPSGFRSTGELFF
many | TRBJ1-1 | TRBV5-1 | CASSLAGSLGTEAFF
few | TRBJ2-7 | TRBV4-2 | CASSQRDHHEGEQYF
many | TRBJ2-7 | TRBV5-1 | CASSPGQLSEQYF
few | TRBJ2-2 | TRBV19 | CASSTTSYTGELFF
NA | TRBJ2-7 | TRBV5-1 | CASSSGLAGAGSILAEQYF
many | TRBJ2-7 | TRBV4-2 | CASSSFRETGTYEQYF
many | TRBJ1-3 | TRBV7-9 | CASSLDTDTIYF
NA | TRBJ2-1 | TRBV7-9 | CASSPGTSDGNEQFF
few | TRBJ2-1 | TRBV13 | CASSLSQGARRKQFF
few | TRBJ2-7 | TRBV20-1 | CSARLFSGGHREQYF
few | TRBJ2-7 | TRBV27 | CASSLQGSDEQYF
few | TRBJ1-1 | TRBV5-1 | CASRREGGTEAFF
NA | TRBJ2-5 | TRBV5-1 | CASSLAGGASPETQYF